Sequencing of this TCR beta chain was carried out in a study of cytomegalovirus exposure and HLA in healthy donors. Study results and caveats: The majority of TCR sequences were rare, yet some public TCRs appeared in many donors. With high specificity and sensitivity, the classifier reportedly diagnosed cytomegalovirus status. Confirmation was obtained in vitro that a few CMV-associated chains are specific for CMV antigens.

The donors were members of the roughly 120-subject validation cohort (separate from the approximately 730-subject first cohort). TCRdb's table, derived via immunoSEQ multiplex PCR, lists solely in-frame clones and lacks some. The table shows 35,000 to 50,000 clones, with roughly 92% occurring only once. CDR3 length equals 17 residues. The ends lost 0 bases at V and 4 bases at J; junction bases unmatched: 11. Germline V CDR1 and CDR2: MGHRA, YSYEKL. In the case of this clone: Its antigen remains unknown.

This receptor was taken from a man between 18 and 35 years old in good health and CMV-seronegative. The gene calls are TRBV4-1 and TRBJ1-2, with 7 bases identical to TRBD1. The specimen sequenced was PBMCs. CDR3 protein: CASSQDKVGQSSYGYTF. For the CDR3, the DNA is TGCGCCAGCAGCCAAGATAAGGTGGGACAGTCCTCCTATGGCTACACCTTC.